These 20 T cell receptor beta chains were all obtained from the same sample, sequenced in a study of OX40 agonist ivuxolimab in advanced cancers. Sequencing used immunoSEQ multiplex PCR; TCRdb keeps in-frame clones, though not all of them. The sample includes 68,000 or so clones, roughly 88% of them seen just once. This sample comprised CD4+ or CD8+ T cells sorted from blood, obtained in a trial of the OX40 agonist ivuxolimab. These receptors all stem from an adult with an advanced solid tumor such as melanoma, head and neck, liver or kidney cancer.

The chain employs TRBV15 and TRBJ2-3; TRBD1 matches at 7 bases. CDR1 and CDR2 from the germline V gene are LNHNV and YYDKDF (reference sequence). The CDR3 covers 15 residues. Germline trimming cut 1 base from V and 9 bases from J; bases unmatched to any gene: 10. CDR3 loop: CATSRGTGILETQYF. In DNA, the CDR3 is TGTGCCACCAGCAGAGGGACAGGTATCCTCGAGACGCAGTATTTT. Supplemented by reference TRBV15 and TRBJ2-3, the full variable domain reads DAMVIQNPRYQVTQFGKPVTLSCSQTLNHNVMYWYQQKSSQAPKLLFHYYDKDFNNEADTPDNFQSRRPNTSFCFLDIRSPGLGDTAMYLCATSRGTGILETQYFGPGTRLTVL.

The CDR3 DNA sequence: TGTGCCAGTAGCCAAGCCACCGGGGACAATCAGCCCCAGCATTTT. Translation: CASSQATGDNQPQHF. The rearrangement joins TRBV19 to TRBJ1-5; D remains unclear. This CDR3 spans 15 amino acids. Trimming stripped 6 bases from V and 3 bases from J, with 15 bases between. Germline V gives CDR1 LNHDA, CDR2 SQIVND (reference sequence).

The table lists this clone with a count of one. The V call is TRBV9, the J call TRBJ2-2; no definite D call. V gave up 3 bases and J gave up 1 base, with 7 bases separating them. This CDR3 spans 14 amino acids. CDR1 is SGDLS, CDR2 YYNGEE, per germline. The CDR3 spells CASSGRQNTGELFF. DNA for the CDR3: TGTGCCAGCAGCGGCCGACAGAACACCGGGGAGCTGTTTTTT.

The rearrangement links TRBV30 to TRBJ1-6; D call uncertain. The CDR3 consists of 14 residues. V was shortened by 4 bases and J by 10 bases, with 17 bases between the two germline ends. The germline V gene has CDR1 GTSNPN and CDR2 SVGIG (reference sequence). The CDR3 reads CAWIPEGRESPLHF. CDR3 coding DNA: TGTGCCTGGATCCCCGAAGGTAGAGAGTCACCCCTCCACTTT.

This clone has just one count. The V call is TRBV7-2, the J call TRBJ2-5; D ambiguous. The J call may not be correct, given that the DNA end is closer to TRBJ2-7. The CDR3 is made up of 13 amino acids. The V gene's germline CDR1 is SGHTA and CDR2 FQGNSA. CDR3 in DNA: TGTGCCAGCAGCATTAGATGGCCCTACGAGCAGTACTTC. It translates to CASSIRWPYEQYF.

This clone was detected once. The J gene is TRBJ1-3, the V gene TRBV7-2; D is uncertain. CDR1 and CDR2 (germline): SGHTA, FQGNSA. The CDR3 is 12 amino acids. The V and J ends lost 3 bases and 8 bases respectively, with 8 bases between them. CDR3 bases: TGTGCCAGCAGCTTGATTTCATACACCATATATTTT. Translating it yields CASSLISYTIYF.

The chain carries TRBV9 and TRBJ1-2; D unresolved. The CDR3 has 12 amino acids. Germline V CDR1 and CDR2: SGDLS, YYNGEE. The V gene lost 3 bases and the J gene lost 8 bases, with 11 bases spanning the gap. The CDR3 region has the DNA TGTGCCAGCAGCGCCGACCCTCGCGGCTACACCTTC. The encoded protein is CASSADPRGYTF.

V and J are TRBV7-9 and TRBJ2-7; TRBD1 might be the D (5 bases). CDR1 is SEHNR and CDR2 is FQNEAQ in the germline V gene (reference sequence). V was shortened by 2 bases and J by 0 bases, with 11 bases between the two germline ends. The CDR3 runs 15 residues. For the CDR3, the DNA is TGTGCCAGCAGCTTACCCACAGGCGGCTCCTACGAGCAGTACTTC. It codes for CASSLPTGGSYEQYF.

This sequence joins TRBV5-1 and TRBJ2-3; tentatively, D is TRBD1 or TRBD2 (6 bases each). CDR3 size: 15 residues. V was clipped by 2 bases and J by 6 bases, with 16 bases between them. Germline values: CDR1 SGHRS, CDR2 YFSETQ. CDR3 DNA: TGCGCCAGCAGCTTTTCGGGGGCCATAGGGGATACGCAGTATTTT. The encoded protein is CASSFSGAIGDTQYF.

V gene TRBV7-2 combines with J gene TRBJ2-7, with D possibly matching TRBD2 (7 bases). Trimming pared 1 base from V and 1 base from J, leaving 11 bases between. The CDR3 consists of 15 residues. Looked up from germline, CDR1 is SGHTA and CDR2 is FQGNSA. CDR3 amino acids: CASSLVGGGSYEQYF. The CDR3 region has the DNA TGTGCCAGCAGCTTAGTAGGGGGGGGATCCTACGAGCAGTACTTC.

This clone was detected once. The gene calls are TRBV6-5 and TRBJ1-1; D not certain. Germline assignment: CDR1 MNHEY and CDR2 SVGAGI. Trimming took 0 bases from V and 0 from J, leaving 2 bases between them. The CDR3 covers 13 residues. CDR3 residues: CASSYSVNTEAFF. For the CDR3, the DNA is TGTGCCAGCAGTTACTCAGTGAACACTGAAGCTTTCTTT.

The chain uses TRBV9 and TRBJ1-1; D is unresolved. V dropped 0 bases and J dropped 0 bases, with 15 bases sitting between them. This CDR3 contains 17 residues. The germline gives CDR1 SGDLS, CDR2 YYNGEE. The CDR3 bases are TGTGCCAGCAGCGTAGCTTATAAGATTACTATGAACACTGAAGCTTTCTTT. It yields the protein CASSVAYKITMNTEAFF.

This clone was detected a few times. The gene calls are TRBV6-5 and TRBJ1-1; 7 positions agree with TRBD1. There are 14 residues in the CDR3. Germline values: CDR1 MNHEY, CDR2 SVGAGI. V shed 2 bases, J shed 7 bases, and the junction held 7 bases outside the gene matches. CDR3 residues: CASSYGTDRNEAFF. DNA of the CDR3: TGTGCCAGCAGTTACGGGACAGACAGGAATGAAGCTTTCTTT.

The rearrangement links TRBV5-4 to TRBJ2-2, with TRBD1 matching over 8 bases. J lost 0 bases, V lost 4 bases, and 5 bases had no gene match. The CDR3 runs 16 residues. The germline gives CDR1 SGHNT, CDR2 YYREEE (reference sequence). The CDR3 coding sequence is TGTGCCAGCAGCATGGACAGGGTCGCGAACACCGGGGAGCTGTTTTTT. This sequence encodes CASSMDRVANTGELFF.

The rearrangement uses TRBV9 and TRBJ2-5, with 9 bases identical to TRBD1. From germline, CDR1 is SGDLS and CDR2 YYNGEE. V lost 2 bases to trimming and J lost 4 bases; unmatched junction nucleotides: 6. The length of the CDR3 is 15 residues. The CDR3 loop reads CASSVGTGKGETQYF. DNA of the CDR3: TGTGCCAGCAGCGTGGGGACAGGGAAAGGAGAGACCCAGTACTTC.

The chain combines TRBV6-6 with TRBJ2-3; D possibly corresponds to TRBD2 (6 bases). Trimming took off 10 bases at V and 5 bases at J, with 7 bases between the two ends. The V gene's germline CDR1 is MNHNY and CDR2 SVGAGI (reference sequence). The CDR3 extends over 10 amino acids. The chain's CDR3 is CAIGGDTQYF. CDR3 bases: TGTGCCATCGGGGGAGATACGCAGTATTTT.

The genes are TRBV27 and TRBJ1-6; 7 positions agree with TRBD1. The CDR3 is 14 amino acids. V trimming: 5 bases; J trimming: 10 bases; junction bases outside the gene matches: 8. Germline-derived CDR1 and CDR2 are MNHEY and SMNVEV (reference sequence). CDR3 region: CASSVDRVGSPLHF. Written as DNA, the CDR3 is TGTGCCAGCAGTGTCGACAGGGTTGGATCACCCCTCCACTTT.

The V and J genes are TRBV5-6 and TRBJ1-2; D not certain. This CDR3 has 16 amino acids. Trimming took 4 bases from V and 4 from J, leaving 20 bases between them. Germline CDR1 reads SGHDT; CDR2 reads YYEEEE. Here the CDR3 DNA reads TGTGCCAGCAGCCCCCTTGCTTGGACGAGCAGCTATGGCTACACCTTC. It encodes CASSPLAWTSSYGYTF.

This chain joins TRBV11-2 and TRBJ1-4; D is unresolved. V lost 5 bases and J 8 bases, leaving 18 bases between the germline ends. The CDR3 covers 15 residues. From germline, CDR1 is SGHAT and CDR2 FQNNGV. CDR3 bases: TGTGCCAGCAGCGGCCAAGGGTCCGGAAGGGAAAAACTGTTTTTT. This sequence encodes CASSGQGSGREKLFF.

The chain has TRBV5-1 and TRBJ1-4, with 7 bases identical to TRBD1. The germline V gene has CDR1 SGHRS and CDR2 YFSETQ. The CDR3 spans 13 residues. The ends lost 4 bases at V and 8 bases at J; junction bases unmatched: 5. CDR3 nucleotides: TGCGCCAGCAGCCGCACGACAGGGGAAAAACTGTTTTTT. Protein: CASSRTTGEKLFF.